This T cell receptor (beta chain) was retrieved from a study of cytomegalovirus exposure and HLA in healthy donors. CDR3 length: 13 residues. Germline-derived CDR1 and CDR2 are MNHNS and SASEGT. With 60 Vbeta and 13 Jbeta primers, the PCR was carried out. Only in-frame clones appear in the TCRdb table, and some are missing; sequencing was by immunoSEQ multiplex PCR. The table records approximately 160,000 clones, approximately 77% of them present only once. The chain has TRBV6-1 and TRBJ2-5, with 8 bases aligning to TRBD1. With the DNA end fitting TRBJ2-7 better, the J assignment may be wrong. The specimen was PBMCs. The sequence was obtained from a male donor in good health and CMV-seropositive. The CDR3 DNA reads as TGTGCCAGCAGTTCCGACAGGGGCAACGAGCAGTACTTC. It specifies CASSSDRGNEQYF.